The entry that follows covers one T cell receptor (beta chain) sequence. As yet, its antigen is unknown. This sample was taken from a study of OX40 agonist ivuxolimab in advanced cancers. Across the study: Patients received the agonistic anti-OX40 (CD134) antibody ivuxolimab.

The V segment lost 9 bases and the J segment 0 bases; nucleotides outside the gene matches: 4. Germline V gene data show CDR1 as SEHNR and CDR2 as FQNEAQ (reference sequence). The CDR3 is made up of 13 amino acids. Whole-study findings and limits: Among the lowest levels of clonal expansion were found in partial responders at 0.1-3.0 mg/kg.

Sequenced by immunoSEQ multiplex PCR; TCRdb stores in-frame clones only, minus some. Here the sample spans fewer than 13,000 clones, 78% being singletons. Enrollment shut out patients with autoimmune disease history or systemic immunosuppression. Samples were taken at baseline and on day 1 of cycles 4 and 7. This receptor was obtained from an adult with an advanced solid tumor such as melanoma, head and neck, liver or kidney cancer. The sample consisted of CD4+ or CD8+ T cells sorted from blood, taken in a trial of the OX40 agonist ivuxolimab. This chain uses TRBV7-9 with TRBJ2-5; 7 bases are a match to TRBD2. The CDR3 here is CASTSDNQETQYF. The CDR3, as DNA: TGTGCCAGTACTAGCGACAACCAAGAGACCCAGTACTTC. Filled out from reference TRBV7-9 and TRBJ2-5, the complete variable domain reads DTGVSQNPRHKITKRGQNVTFRCDPISEHNRLYWYRQTLGQGPEFLTYFQNEAQLEKSRLLSDRFSAERPKGSFSTLEIQRTEQGDSAMYLCASTSDNQETQYFGPGTRLLVL.